This T cell receptor (beta chain) was sequenced for a study of blood T cell repertoires in COVID-19 (dated by TCRdb to 2018 to 2020). In the study overall: Samples covering the acute and convalescent phases of COVID-19 were provided by collaborators in the United States, Italy and Spain. The samples were drawn from the first 160 participants of the ongoing ImmuneRACE study and from over a thousand subjects provided by 6 global collaborators. Nearly every sample came with metadata listing a de-identified subject ID, COVID-19 status, age in years and sex. The dataset comprised deeply sampled blood TCRbeta repertoires from subjects exposed to, actively infected with, or recovered from COVID-19. HLA class I and class II types, where available, came from metadata supplied by the sample provider rather than from assay-based typing. The prospective study material was composed of cDNA or gDNA derived from T cells, B-cell-depleted T cells, or PBMCs. The repertoires were made available in a free public database intended to serve as a resource for research on the immune response to SARS-CoV-2. Beyond this particular receptor, the publication reports: How much clinical and demographic metadata was included differed by source and by participant, and the metadata was provided uncurated.

CDR1 and CDR2, looked up from the germline V gene, are KGHSH and LQKENI. Trimming at the junction amounts to 1 base on V and 0 bases on J, and the germline ends lie 12 bases apart. CDR3 length: 16 amino acids, cysteine to phenylalanine. Of the read, only the CDR3 DNA is kept; its 48 bases are in frame from base 1. Participants in the prospective study were aged about 18 to 95 years, lived in under 30 United States geographic areas, and enrolled through a virtual design. To assign participants to cohorts, the prospective study relied on clinical history that participants themselves reported in a screening survey and a study questionnaire. ImmuneRACE Cohort 3 recovered participants were defined by two consecutive negative NP/OP PCR tests, healthcare professional clearance, or symptom resolution. In the prospective study, whole blood, serum and a nasopharyngeal or oropharyngeal swab were collected from each participant by mobile phlebotomists. Additional blood draws and questionnaires over an approximately two-month period could optionally be provided by prospective study participants. Prospective study blood samples were shipped either frozen or at room temperature before DNA extraction.

Comment on this clone: Its recognized antigen is unknown. One base away there is no much larger clone; base qualities are not given.

TCRbeta CDR3 regions were amplified from genomic DNA by means of the immunoSEQ Assay, a bias-controlled multiplex PCR. The original methods were these. The number of nucleated cells in each sample was estimated by amplification of reference gene primers within the assay. To quantify the absolute abundance of each unique TCRbeta CDR3 rearrangement, sequence reads were collapsed and filtered. For each sample, productive Simpson clonality was calculated as the square root of Simpson's diversity index across productive rearrangements. TCRdb retrieved this table from immuneACCESS and kept in-frame rearrangements only. Not all clones are present; in checked studies, unresolved V genes account for under half, and no reason is known for the remainder. V and J calls and clone size are those listed in that table; D and trimming were worked out from the DNA. The sample table holds roughly 300,000 clones, of which just over 85% were seen once. About 4.1% of the sample goes to the ten largest clones.

The receptor chain draws on TRBV18 and TRBJ1-2, with the identity of the D gene unclear. The sequenced material came from PBMCs or T cells enriched from blood (not recorded which). The receptor's source is a man aged 25-45 years who had recovered from COVID-19. The CDR3 region: CASSPRQLSPNYGYTF. The sequence in DNA is TGTGCCAGCTCACCACGTCAGCTTAGCCCTAACTATGGCTACACCTTC.